These 8 T cell receptor beta chains share one sample of origin, sequenced in a study of shared clonotypes between healthy human individuals. TCRdb's copy holds only in-frame clones and misses some; the assay was immunoSEQ multiplex PCR. Seen here are just over 2,000,000 clones, 90% to 95% observed once, and the top ten hold roughly 0.13%. The material sequenced was naive CD4+ T cells sorted from blood. Subset: CD45RA+ positively selected. Receptors were obtained from a young man in good health.

CDR3 amino acids: CASSLNDEQFF. The CDR3 nucleotides read TGTGCCAGCAGTTTAAACGATGAGCAGTTCTTC. The chain carries TRBV28 and TRBJ2-1; D not resolved. V shed 2 bases and J shed 8 bases, with 4 bases lying between them. Germline V gene sequence: CDR1 MDHEN, CDR2 SYDVKM. The CDR3 spans 11 residues. The full variable domain, its missing parts supplied by reference TRBV28 and TRBJ2-1, is DVKVTQSSRYLVKRTGEKVFLECVQDMDHENMFWYRQDPGLGLRLIYFSYDVKMKEKGDIPEGYSVSREKKERFSLILESASTNQTSMYLCASSLNDEQFFGPGTRLTVL.

The gene calls are TRBV29-1 and TRBJ1-1; TRBD1 agrees at 7 bases. Germline loops: CDR1 SQVTM, CDR2 ANQGSEA. This CDR3 spans 13 amino acids. With 8 bases clipped from V and 0 bases from J, the junction kept 6 bases outside the gene matches. CDR3 in DNA: TGCAGCTCCAGGGGGGCTTTGAACACTGAAGCTTTCTTT. Translated, it gives CSSRGALNTEAFF.

The rearrangement joins TRBV2 to TRBJ2-6; D unresolved. This CDR3 is built from 13 residues. CDR1 SNHLY and CDR2 FYNNEI come from the germline V gene. V gave up 3 bases and J gave up 2 bases, with 2 bases separating them. The CDR3 region is CASSDAGANVLTF. CDR3 nucleotide sequence: TGTGCCAGCAGTGATGCTGGGGCCAACGTCCTGACTTTC.

CDR3 sequence: CASNGGTGKYSPLHF. CDR3 in DNA: TGTGCCAGCAATGGTGGGACAGGAAAATATTCACCCCTCCACTTT. The chain uses TRBV2 and TRBJ1-6; 8 bases are a match to TRBD1. Germline CDR1 SNHLY, CDR2 FYNNEI. V lost 7 bases, J lost 8 bases, and 10 bases stayed unmatched. CDR3 length equals 15 residues.

The chain links TRBV10-3 to TRBJ1-2; possibly TRBD1 for D (5 bases). This CDR3 spans 13 amino acids. In germline, CDR1 is ENHRY, CDR2 SYGVKD. The V and J ends lost 7 bases and 5 bases respectively, with 14 bases between them. The chain's CDR3 is CAIMVGEYYGYTF. The CDR3 DNA follows: TGTGCCATCATGGTAGGGGAGTATTATGGCTACACCTTC.

J is TRBJ2-1 and V is TRBV7-9; 8 bases are a match to TRBD1. From germline, CDR1 is SEHNR and CDR2 FQNEAQ (reference sequence). There are 16 residues in the CDR3. V dropped 5 bases and J dropped 6; count of bases not matched to a gene: 12. The CDR3 DNA reads as TGTGCCAGCAGCCCGCGACAGGGGATAAAGGTCAATGAGCAGTTCTTC. It is translated as CASSPRQGIKVNEQFF.

The chain employs TRBV7-2 and TRBJ2-7; D may be TRBD2 (6 bases). The CDR3 is 14 amino acids. Germline assignment: CDR1 SGHTA and CDR2 FQGNSA. V lost 1 base and J lost 3, with 10 bases in between. CDR3 sequence reads: CASSLGEVSYEQYF. Written as DNA, the CDR3 is TGTGCCAGCAGCTTAGGGGAGGTTAGCTACGAGCAGTACTTC.

The chain combines TRBV19 with TRBJ1-1, with no clear D. V lost 1 base and J 5 bases, leaving 14 bases between the germline ends. Germline V gives CDR1 LNHDA, CDR2 SQIVND (reference sequence). The CDR3 has 15 amino acids. In DNA, the CDR3 is TGTGCCAGTAGTATAGTTGGGGATCCAAGGACTGAAGCTTTCTTT. It translates to CASSIVGDPRTEAFF.